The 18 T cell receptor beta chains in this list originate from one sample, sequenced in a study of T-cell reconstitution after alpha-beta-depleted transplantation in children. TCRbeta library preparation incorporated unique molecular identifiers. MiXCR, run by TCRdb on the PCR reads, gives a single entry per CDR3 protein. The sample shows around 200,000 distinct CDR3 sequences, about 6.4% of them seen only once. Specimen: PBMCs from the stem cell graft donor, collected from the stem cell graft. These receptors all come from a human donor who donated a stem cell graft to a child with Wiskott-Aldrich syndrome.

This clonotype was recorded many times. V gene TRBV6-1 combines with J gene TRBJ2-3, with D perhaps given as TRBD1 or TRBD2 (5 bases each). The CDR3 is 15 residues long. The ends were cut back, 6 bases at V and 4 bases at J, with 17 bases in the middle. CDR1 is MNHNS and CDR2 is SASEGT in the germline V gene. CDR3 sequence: CASSLGTEVADTQYF. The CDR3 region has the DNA TGTGCCAGCAGCCTCGGGACCGAAGTGGCAGATACGCAGTATTTT.

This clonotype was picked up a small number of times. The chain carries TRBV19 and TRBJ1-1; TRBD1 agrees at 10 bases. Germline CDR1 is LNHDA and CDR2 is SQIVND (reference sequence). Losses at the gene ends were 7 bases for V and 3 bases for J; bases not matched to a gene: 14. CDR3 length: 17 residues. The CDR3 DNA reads TGTGCCAGTAATACTTTAACCGGGACAGGGGTTGACACTGAAGCTTTCTTT. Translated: CASNTLTGTGVDTEAFF.

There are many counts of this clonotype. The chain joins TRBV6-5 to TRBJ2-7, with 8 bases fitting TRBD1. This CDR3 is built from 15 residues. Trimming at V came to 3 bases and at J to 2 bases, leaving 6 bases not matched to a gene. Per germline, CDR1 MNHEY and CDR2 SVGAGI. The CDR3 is CASSYPTGEAYEQYF. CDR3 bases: TGTGCCAGCAGTTATCCGACAGGGGAAGCCTACGAGCAGTACTTC.

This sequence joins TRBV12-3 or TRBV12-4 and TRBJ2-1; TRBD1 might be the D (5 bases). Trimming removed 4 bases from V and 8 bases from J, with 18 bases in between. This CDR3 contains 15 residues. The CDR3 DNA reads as TGTGCCAGCAGTTCAGAGACCGCCTGGGGCCATGAGCAGTTCTTC. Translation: CASSSETAWGHEQFF.

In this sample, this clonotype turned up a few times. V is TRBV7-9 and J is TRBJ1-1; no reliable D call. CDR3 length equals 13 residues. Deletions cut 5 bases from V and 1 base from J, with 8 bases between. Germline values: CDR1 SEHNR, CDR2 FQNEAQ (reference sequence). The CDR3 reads CASSPSENTEAFF. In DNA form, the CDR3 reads TGTGCCAGCAGCCCTTCAGAGAACACTGAAGCTTTCTTT.

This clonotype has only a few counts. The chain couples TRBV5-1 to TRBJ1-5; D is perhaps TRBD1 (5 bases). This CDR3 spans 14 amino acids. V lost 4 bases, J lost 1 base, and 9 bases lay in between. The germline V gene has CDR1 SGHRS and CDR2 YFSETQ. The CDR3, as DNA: TGCGCCAGCAGCGACGGGGGGAGCAATCAGCCCCAGCATTTT. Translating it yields CASSDGGSNQPQHF.

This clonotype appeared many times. CDR3 DNA sequence: TGTGCCAGCAGCGACATACAGGGGGGAAGGCATGAGCAGTTCTTC. As protein: CASSDIQGGRHEQFF. The V gene is TRBV12-3 or TRBV12-4, the J gene TRBJ2-1; 8 bases agree with TRBD1. The CDR3 runs 15 residues. V lost 6 bases, J lost 8 bases, and 12 bases stayed unmatched.

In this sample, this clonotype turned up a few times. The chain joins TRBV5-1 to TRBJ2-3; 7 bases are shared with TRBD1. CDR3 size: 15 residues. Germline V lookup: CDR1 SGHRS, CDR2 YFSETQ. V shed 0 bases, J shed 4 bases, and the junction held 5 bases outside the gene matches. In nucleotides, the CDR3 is TGCGCCAGCAGCTTGGGAGACAGGGTCTCAGATACGCAGTATTTT. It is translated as CASSLGDRVSDTQYF. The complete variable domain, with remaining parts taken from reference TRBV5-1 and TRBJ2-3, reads KAGVTQTPRYLIKTRGQQVTLSCSPISGHRSVSWYQQTPGQGLQFLFEYFSETQRNKGNFPGRFSGRQFSNSRSEMNVSTLELGDSALYLCASSLGDRVSDTQYFGPGTRLTVL.

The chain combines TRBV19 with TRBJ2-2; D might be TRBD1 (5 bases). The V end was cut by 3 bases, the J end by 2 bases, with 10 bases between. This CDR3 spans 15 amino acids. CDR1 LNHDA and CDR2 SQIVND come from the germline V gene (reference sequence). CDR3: CASSIKGLNTGELFF. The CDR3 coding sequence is TGTGCCAGTAGTATTAAGGGGCTTAACACCGGGGAGCTGTTTTTT. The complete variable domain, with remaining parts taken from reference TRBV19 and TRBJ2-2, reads DGGITQSPKYLFRKEGQNVTLSCEQNLNHDAMYWYRQDPGQGLRLIYYSQIVNDFQKGDIAEGYSVSREKKESFPLTVTSAQKNPTAFYLCASSIKGLNTGELFFGEGSRLTVL.

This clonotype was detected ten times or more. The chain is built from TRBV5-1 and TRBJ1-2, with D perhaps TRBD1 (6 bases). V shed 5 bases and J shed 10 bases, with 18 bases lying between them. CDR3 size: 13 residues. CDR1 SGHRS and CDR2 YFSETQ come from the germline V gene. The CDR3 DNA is TGCGCCAGCAGTCCCGGCAGGGGTGAATACTACACCTTC. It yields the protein CASSPGRGEYYTF. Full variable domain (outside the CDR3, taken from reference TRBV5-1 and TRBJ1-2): KAGVTQTPRYLIKTRGQQVTLSCSPISGHRSVSWYQQTPGQGLQFLFEYFSETQRNKGNFPGRFSGRQFSNSRSEMNVSTLELGDSALYLCASSPGRGEYYTFGSGTRLTVV.

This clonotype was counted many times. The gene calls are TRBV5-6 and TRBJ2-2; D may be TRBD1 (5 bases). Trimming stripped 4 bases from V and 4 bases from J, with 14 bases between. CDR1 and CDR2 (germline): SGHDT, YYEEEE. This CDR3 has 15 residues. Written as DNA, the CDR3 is TGTGCCAGCAGCGTGCAGGGAATTATCACCGGGGAGCTGTTTTTT. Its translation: CASSVQGIITGELFF.

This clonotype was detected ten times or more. CDR3 protein: CASSFDRTTEAFF. For the CDR3, the DNA is TGTGCCAGCAGCTTCGACAGGACTACTGAAGCTTTCTTT. The rearrangement links TRBV7-8 to TRBJ1-1; the D gene is possibly TRBD1 (6 bases). The V gene's germline CDR1 is SGHVS and CDR2 FQNEAQ. CDR3 length: 13 residues. V shed 3 bases and J shed 5 bases, with 10 bases lying between them.

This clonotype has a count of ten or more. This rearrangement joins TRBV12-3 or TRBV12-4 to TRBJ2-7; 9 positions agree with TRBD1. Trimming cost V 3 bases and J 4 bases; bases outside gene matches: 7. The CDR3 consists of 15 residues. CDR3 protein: CASSFSDRGLYEQYF. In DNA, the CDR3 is TGTGCCAGCAGTTTTTCGGACAGGGGATTATACGAGCAGTACTTC.

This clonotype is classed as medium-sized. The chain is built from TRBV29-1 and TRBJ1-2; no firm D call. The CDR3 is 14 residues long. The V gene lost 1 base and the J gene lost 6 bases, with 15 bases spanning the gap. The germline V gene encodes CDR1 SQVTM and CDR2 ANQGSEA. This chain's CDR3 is CSVEGTAEPHGYTF. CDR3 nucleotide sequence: TGCAGCGTTGAAGGGACGGCGGAGCCCCATGGCTACACCTTC.

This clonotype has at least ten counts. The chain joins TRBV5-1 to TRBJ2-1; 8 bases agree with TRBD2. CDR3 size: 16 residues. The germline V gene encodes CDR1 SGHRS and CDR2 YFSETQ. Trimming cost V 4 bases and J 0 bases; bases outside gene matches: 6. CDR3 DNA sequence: TGCGCCAGCAGCCTCGGGGGGGCCAGCTCCTACAATGAGCAGTTCTTC. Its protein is CASSLGGASSYNEQFF.

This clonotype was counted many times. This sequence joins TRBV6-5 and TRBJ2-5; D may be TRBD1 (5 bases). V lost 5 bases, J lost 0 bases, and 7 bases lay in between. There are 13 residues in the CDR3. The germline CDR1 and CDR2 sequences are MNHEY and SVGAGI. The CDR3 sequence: CASSLQDQETQYF. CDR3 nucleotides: TGTGCCAGCAGTCTACAGGACCAAGAGACCCAGTACTTC.

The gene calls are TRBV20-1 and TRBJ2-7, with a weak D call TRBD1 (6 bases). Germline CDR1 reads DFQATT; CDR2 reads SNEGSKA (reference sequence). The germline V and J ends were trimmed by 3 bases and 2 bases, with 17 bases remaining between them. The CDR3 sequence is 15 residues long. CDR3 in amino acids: CSASSPGTQTYEQYF. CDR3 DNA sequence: TGCAGTGCTAGTAGTCCCGGGACACAGACCTACGAGCAGTACTTC.

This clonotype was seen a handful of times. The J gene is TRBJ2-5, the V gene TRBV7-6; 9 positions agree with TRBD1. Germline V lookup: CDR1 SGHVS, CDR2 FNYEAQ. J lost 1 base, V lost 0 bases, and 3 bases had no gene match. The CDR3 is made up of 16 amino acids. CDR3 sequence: CASSLAATGGQETQYF. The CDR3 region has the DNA TGTGCCAGCAGCTTAGCAGCGACAGGGGGCCAAGAGACCCAGTACTTC.